Here is one T cell receptor beta chain with its context. Antigen: not known. From the 120-subject validation cohort, which was separate from the roughly 710-subject first cohort, the donors were drawn. This specimen belongs to a study of cytomegalovirus exposure and HLA in healthy donors. General observations from the study: Researchers reported that a few CMV-associated chains were confirmed in vitro as CMV antigen-specific. Rarity held for most TCR sequences, but there were some public TCRs that occurred in many donors. It was found in a later analysis that first-cohort TCR clusters tended to co-occur in the 90 to 150 validation repertoires.

Here immunoSEQ multiplex PCR was the method, and the copy in TCRdb shows in-frame clones only, minus some. The table shows around 60,000 clones, with 90% to 96% occurring only once. V dropped 5 bases and J dropped 5; count of bases not matched to a gene: 1. The CDR3 is 13 amino acids. CDR1 is SGHTA and CDR2 is FQGTGA in the germline V gene. V usage is TRBV7-3 and J usage is TRBJ2-5; 11 nucleotides line up with TRBD2. Sequenced material: PBMCs. The clonotype was recovered from a woman aged 18 to 35 in good health and CMV-seronegative. The chain's CDR3 is CASSRTSGETQYF. Here the CDR3 DNA reads TGTGCCAGCAGCCGGACTAGCGGGGAGACCCAGTACTTC.